This T cell receptor beta chain was captured by sequencing in a study of cytomegalovirus exposure and HLA in healthy donors. PCR employed 60 Vbeta and 13 Jbeta primers. TCRdb's copy holds only in-frame clones and misses some; the assay was immunoSEQ multiplex PCR. Of 150,000 or so clones detected, almost 85% appear once; the ten largest clones hold approximately 1.5%. Germline lookup yields CDR1 LNHDA and CDR2 SQIVND (reference sequence). After removal of 4 bases from V and 4 bases from J, the junction contained 6 bases not matched to a gene. CDR3 length: 15 amino acids. This chain connects TRBV19 to TRBJ1-2; 10 bases map to TRBD1. The TCR was taken from a man aged 30-40 years in good health and CMV-seropositive. Sequenced: PBMCs. Written as DNA, the CDR3 is TGTGCCAGTAGTAGGACAGGGGGGGGTTCCTATGGCTACACCTTC. It yields the protein CASSRTGGGSYGYTF.